The 21 T cell receptor beta chains below were found in one sample sequenced in a study of OX40 agonist ivuxolimab in advanced cancers. Only in-frame clones appear in the TCRdb table, and some are missing; sequencing was by immunoSEQ multiplex PCR. There are tens of thousands of clones in the sample; about nine tenths occur only once, and around 0.31% lies in the top ten. Sequences were derived from CD4+ or CD8+ T cells sorted from blood, sampled in a trial of the OX40 agonist ivuxolimab. The receptor set was obtained from an adult with an advanced solid tumor such as melanoma, head and neck, liver or kidney cancer.

This rearrangement joins TRBV27 to TRBJ2-1; 7 bases are shared with TRBD2. Germline-derived CDR1 and CDR2 are MNHEY and SMNVEV (reference sequence). The CDR3 is 15 residues long. The junction had 10 bases not matched to a gene; V was cut back by 5 bases and J by 6 bases. CDR3 nucleotide sequence: TGTGCCAGCAGTCCTACCCGGGACTACCGCAATGAGCAGTTCTTC. This sequence encodes CASSPTRDYRNEQFF.

The V and J genes are TRBV18 and TRBJ2-5, with 9 bases matching TRBD1. The CDR3 loop spans 15 amino acids. The germline V gene encodes CDR1 KGHSH and CDR2 LQKENI. V dropped 3 bases and J dropped 1; count of bases not matched to a gene: 3. The CDR3 region is CASSPRDRVQETQYF. As DNA, the CDR3 is TGTGCCAGCTCACCTCGGGACAGGGTCCAAGAGACCCAGTACTTC. Based on the CDR3 plus reference TRBV18 and TRBJ2-5, the full variable domain is NAGVMQNPRHLVRRRGQEARLRCSPMKGHSHVYWYRQLPEEGLKFMVYLQKENIIDESGMPKERFSAEFPKEGPSILRIQQVVRGDSAAYFCASSPRDRVQETQYFGPGTRLLVL.

The chain uses TRBV5-4 and TRBJ1-1; no clear D gene. This CDR3 is built from 14 residues. Looked up from germline, CDR1 is SGHNT and CDR2 is YYREEE (reference sequence). Trimming removed 0 bases at V and 1 base at J, with 7 bases between. The chain's CDR3 is CASSLGGKNTEAFF. The CDR3, as DNA: TGTGCCAGCAGCTTGGGCGGAAAGAACACTGAAGCTTTCTTT.

The chain uses TRBV6-6 and TRBJ1-1; no clear D. CDR1 and CDR2 from the germline V gene are MNHNY and SVGAGI (reference sequence). The V gene lost 6 bases and the J gene lost 3 bases, with 17 bases spanning the gap. The CDR3 is made up of 15 amino acids. CDR3 sequence reads: CASRPGPSGDTEAFF. In DNA form, the CDR3 reads TGTGCCAGCAGGCCCGGTCCCAGTGGGGACACTGAAGCTTTCTTT.

CDR3 coding DNA: TGTGCCAGCAGCCTAAGACTAGCGGGAGGGTACAATGAGCAGTTCTTC. Translated, it gives CASSLRLAGGYNEQFF. The genes are TRBV7-3 and TRBJ2-1; 14 bases map to TRBD2. CDR1 and CDR2 (germline): SGHTA, FQGTGA. V trimming: 5 bases; J trimming: 4 bases; junction bases outside the gene matches: 4. The CDR3 runs 16 residues. Drawing the rest from reference TRBV7-3 and TRBJ2-1, the complete variable domain is GAGVSQTPSNKVTEKGKYVELRCDPISGHTALYWYRQSLGQGPEFLIYFQGTGAADDSGLPNDRFFAVRPEGSVSTLKIQRTERGDSAVYLCASSLRLAGGYNEQFFGPGTRLTVL.

This clone was seen a single time. J is TRBJ2-2 and V is TRBV5-1; TRBD2 aligns across 7 bases. This CDR3 has 16 amino acids. The ends lost 6 bases at V and 4 bases at J; junction bases unmatched: 12. From germline, CDR1 is SGHRS and CDR2 YFSETQ. The CDR3 DNA follows: TGCGCCAGCACCAAGGGCGGGAGAGGCGTCACCGGGGAGCTGTTTTTT. Translated: CASTKGGRGVTGELFF.

The genes are TRBV7-2 and TRBJ2-3; 10 positions agree with TRBD2. The CDR3 runs to 17 residues. The V gene end was trimmed by 4 bases and the J gene end by 1 base; junction bases not matched to a gene: 8. CDR1 SGHTA and CDR2 FQGNSA come from the germline V gene. This chain's CDR3 is CASSSQTSGWGTDTQYF. The CDR3 DNA follows: TGTGCCAGCAGCTCGCAGACTAGCGGGTGGGGCACAGATACGCAGTATTTT. Drawing the rest from reference TRBV7-2 and TRBJ2-3, the complete variable domain is GAGVSQSPSNKVTEKGKDVELRCDPISGHTALYWYRQSLGQGLEFLIYFQGNSAPDKSGLPSDRFSAERTGGSVSTLTIQRTQQEDSAVYLCASSSQTSGWGTDTQYFGPGTRLTVL.

V usage is TRBV19 and J usage is TRBJ2-2; no definite D call. Trimming cost V 8 bases and J 4 bases, with 17 bases left between them. Germline values: CDR1 LNHDA, CDR2 SQIVND (reference sequence). This CDR3 comprises 15 residues. This CDR3 reads CASWGRESVTGELFF. In DNA form, the CDR3 reads TGTGCCAGTTGGGGAAGGGAATCGGTCACCGGGGAGCTGTTTTTT.

The V gene is TRBV19, the J gene TRBJ1-2; D unresolved. Trimming shortened V by 5 bases and J by 2 bases, and 15 bases separated the two germline ends. The CDR3 covers 15 residues. The germline CDR1 and CDR2 sequences are LNHDA and SQIVND (reference sequence). The CDR3 sequence: CASSLAREWNYGYTF. DNA for the CDR3: TGTGCCAGTAGTTTAGCTAGGGAGTGGAACTATGGCTACACCTTC.

This chain connects TRBV6-5 to TRBJ2-4, with TRBD2 matching 9 bases. Per germline, CDR1 MNHEY and CDR2 SVGAGI. The CDR3 has 15 amino acids. The V and J ends lost 6 bases and 6 bases, in that order; junction bases with no gene match: 9. CDR3 bases: TGTGCCAGCAGCTATTTAGCGGGGGTGGGAAACATTCAGTACTTC. Translation gives CASSYLAGVGNIQYF.

The chain joins TRBV19 to TRBJ2-1, with D tentatively TRBD2 (6 bases). The germline CDR1 and CDR2 sequences are LNHDA and SQIVND (reference sequence). V lost 2 bases and J lost 0, with 14 bases in between. CDR3 size: 17 residues. The CDR3 nucleotides are TGTGCCAGTAGTATACCAGCCGTACTAGCCTCCTACAATGAGCAGTTCTTC. Its translation: CASSIPAVLASYNEQFF.

The chain joins TRBV6-1 to TRBJ1-5; 9 bases align to TRBD1. The CDR3 covers 14 residues. J gave up 7 bases and V 6 bases, and 7 bases lay outside the gene matches. CDR1 is MNHNS and CDR2 is SASEGT in the germline V gene. The CDR3 spells CASSRDRERQPQHF. The CDR3 DNA is TGTGCCAGCAGCCGGGACAGGGAGAGGCAGCCCCAGCATTTT.

J is TRBJ1-5 and V is TRBV5-1; 8 nucleotides agree with TRBD1. With V trimmed by 0 bases and J by 6 bases, 11 bases remained unmatched. The CDR3 is 17 amino acids. Germline-derived CDR1 and CDR2 are SGHRS and YFSETQ. CDR3 coding DNA: TGCGCCAGCAGCTTGGGTCCTCGAGGACAGGGTGCTCAGCCCCAGCATTTT. It encodes CASSLGPRGQGAQPQHF.

This sequence joins TRBV5-1 and TRBJ2-1; D might be TRBD1 (6 bases). Germline V gene data show CDR1 as SGHRS and CDR2 as YFSETQ. The CDR3 has 11 residues. V lost 6 bases and J lost 6, with 7 bases in between. CDR3 sequence (DNA): TGCGCCAGCACGGACAGCAATGAGCAGTTCTTC. Translated: CASTDSNEQFF.

V usage is TRBV5-1 and J usage is TRBJ2-2; D is perhaps TRBD1 (5 bases). Trimming cost V 3 bases and J 6 bases, with 12 bases left between them. The length of the CDR3 is 14 residues. Germline-derived CDR1 and CDR2 are SGHRS and YFSETQ. The CDR3 sequence is CASSWSGAPGELFF. Here the CDR3 DNA reads TGCGCCAGCAGCTGGAGTGGGGCACCCGGGGAGCTGTTTTTT.

The chain links TRBV10-2 to TRBJ1-1; D uncertain. V was clipped by 2 bases and J by 0 bases, with 7 bases between them. CDR1 is WSHSY, CDR2 SAAADI, per germline. The CDR3 totals 14 residues. Written as DNA, the CDR3 is TGCGCCAGCAGTGAGACAGATTTGAACACTGAAGCTTTCTTT. Amino acids: CASSETDLNTEAFF.

V and J are TRBV30 and TRBJ2-1; 7 bases match TRBD2. Looked up from germline, CDR1 is GTSNPN and CDR2 is SVGIG (reference sequence). The CDR3 covers 16 residues. V was clipped by 4 bases and J by 9 bases; unmatched bases: 18. CDR3 loop: CAWNPGLGHWEGEQFF. CDR3 in DNA: TGTGCCTGGAACCCGGGACTTGGGCATTGGGAGGGTGAGCAGTTCTTC.

The J gene is TRBJ2-1, the V gene TRBV29-1; perhaps D is TRBD1 or TRBD2 (5 bases each). The CDR3 contains 14 residues. V was clipped by 5 bases and J by 5 bases, with 16 bases between them. Germline V gives CDR1 SQVTM, CDR2 ANQGSEA. CDR3: CSVLMGLAHNEQFF. CDR3 sequence (DNA): TGCAGCGTTTTAATGGGGCTAGCCCACAATGAGCAGTTCTTC.

The gene calls are TRBV4-2 and TRBJ2-1; 10 bases fit TRBD2. This CDR3 region has 18 residues. From germline, CDR1 is LGHNA and CDR2 YNFKEQ. V trimming: 1 base; J trimming: 9 bases; junction bases outside the gene matches: 15. The CDR3 reads CASSQGVLAGDNSGEQFF. For the CDR3, the DNA is TGTGCCAGCAGCCAAGGGGTTCTAGCGGGAGATAATAGCGGTGAGCAGTTCTTC.

This chain links TRBV5-6 with TRBJ1-2, with TRBD1 matching over 10 bases. V lost 4 bases and J lost 8; bases outside the gene matches: 8. Germline-derived CDR1 and CDR2 are SGHDT and YYEEEE. The CDR3 runs 14 residues. CDR3 protein: CASSPRQGAGGYTF. Here the CDR3 DNA reads TGTGCCAGCAGCCCTAGACAGGGGGCTGGAGGCTACACCTTC.

This sequence joins TRBV11-3 and TRBJ2-2; 10 bases map to TRBD1. V lost 5 bases, J lost 6 bases, and 6 bases stayed unmatched. This CDR3 is built from 15 residues. The germline CDR1 and CDR2 sequences are SGHNT and YENEEA. The CDR3 sequence is CASSNRQGAAGELFF. The DNA for the CDR3 is TGTGCCAGCAGCAATCGACAGGGGGCTGCCGGGGAGCTGTTTTTT.